Listed here is a single T cell receptor (beta chain). This table comes from immunoSEQ multiplex PCR, and its TCRdb copy is limited to in-frame clones, with some not included. The repertoire holds around 250,000 clones, about 86% seen once, with 5% to 6% in the top ten. The data were obtained in a study of blood T cell repertoires in COVID-19. CDR1 MNHEY and CDR2 SMNVEV come from the germline V gene (reference sequence). V lost 3 bases to trimming and J lost 2 bases; unmatched junction nucleotides: 2. The CDR3 runs to 15 residues. The chain recombines TRBV27 with TRBJ2-2, with 8 bases identical to TRBD2. Input material: peripheral blood. The TCR was taken from an elderly man with acute or convalescent COVID-19. The CDR3 DNA follows: TGTGCCAGCAGTTTTCTAGCGGGTAACACCGGGGAGCTGTTTTTT. The encoded protein is CASSFLAGNTGELFF.